This T cell receptor (beta chain) was recorded in a study of PD-L1 blockade in urothelial cancer. As for time point: pretreatment peripheral blood. Urothelial carcinoma, locally advanced or metastatic, affected the patients. Per patient, between 1 and 8 samples were collected at pretreatment and on-treatment time points. The CDR3 contains 12 residues. Per germline, CDR1 SEHNR and CDR2 FQNEAQ (reference sequence). V was shortened by 6 bases and J by 9 bases, with 12 bases between the two germline ends. Profiling relied on immunoSEQ multiplex PCR, and the TCRdb table lists in-frame clones only, not all of them. Among some 100,000 clones listed, 70% to 90% were seen once.

The chain couples TRBV7-9 to TRBJ2-1, with D possibly being TRBD2 (5 bases). The receptor comes from a woman of 80 years or more with urothelial cancer. The sample consisted of PBMCs, taken around atezolizumab (anti-PD-L1) treatment. CDR3 in DNA: TGTGCCAGCAGTTCCTCCGGGGTTGAGCAGTTCTTC. It codes for CASSSSGVEQFF.